This T cell receptor (beta chain) derives from a study of T cell repertoires in cytomegalovirus infection. Study at large: CMV epitopes that were recently identified and HLA-C-restricted were used alongside well-studied HLA-B-restricted ones. Indicated by public TCR beta signatures were CMV infection and matching HLA type. Study-level results: Across the ex vivo response, the dominant clonotypes were HLA-C-restricted CMV-specific TCR beta clonotypes. CMV carriers with the relevant HLA were identified by cumulative public TCR beta family frequency.

This clonotype was detected only a few times. As yet, its antigen is unknown. Germline loops: CDR1 SGHVS, CDR2 FQNEAQ. The V gene lost 6 bases and the J gene lost 8 bases, with 17 bases spanning the gap. The CDR3 is 13 residues long. TCRdb recomputed calls from the reads with MiXCR, one row per CDR3 protein. The data hold around 770,000 distinct CDR3 sequences, with almost 30% observed a single time. This receptor was taken from a human donor in good health (CMV status not recorded). Some clones in this sample may be carry-over from other donors' samples. V and J are TRBV7-8 and TRBJ2-7; TRBD2 is a possible D gene (5 bases). Sequencing was performed on cultured CD8+ T cells from PBMCs, taken from culture after CMV antigen stimulation. The CDR3 sequence is CASRPPSRDKQYF. As DNA, the CDR3 is TGTGCCAGCAGACCACCCTCGAGGGATAAGCAGTACTTC.